The T cell receptor (beta chain) under discussion was sequenced for a study of blood T cell repertoires in COVID-19. Study information: Samples representing acute and convalescent COVID-19 were sourced from the United States, Italy and Spain. T cells, B-cell-depleted T cells, or PBMCs supplied cDNA or gDNA.

In the original analysis: Counts of nucleated cells, estimated from reference gene primer amplification, were obtained. Using immunoSEQ multiplex PCR, the repertoire was profiled, and TCRdb retains in-frame clones only, with some absent. From that table come the V and J calls and clone size; the DNA was used to work out D and trimming. The profile covers 150,000 to 200,000 clones, with 90% to 95% appearing a single time and 4.6% taken by the ten largest. The ends lost 0 bases at V and 5 bases at J; junction bases unmatched: 9. CDR1 is MGHDK and CDR2 is SYGVNS in the germline V gene. The CDR3 extends over 18 amino acids.

V and J are TRBV25-1 and TRBJ2-6; TRBD1 matches 8 bases. This receptor was obtained from a woman between 45 and 65 years old with acute or convalescent COVID-19. The specimen was peripheral blood. The CDR3 region has the DNA TGTGCCAGCAGTGAATACAGACAGGGGCCATCCTGGGCCAACGTCCTGACTTTC. It translates to CASSEYRQGPSWANVLTF.